The 26 T cell receptor beta chains reported below all come from one sample, sequenced in a study of blood T cell repertoires in COVID-19. Profiled with immunoSEQ multiplex PCR; TCRdb holds only in-frame clones, not every one. The repertoire holds 55,000 to 70,000 clones, with more than 75% as singletons. Specimen: peripheral blood. Receptors were obtained from a man in his 70s with acute or convalescent COVID-19.

The genes are TRBV3-1 (or the pseudogene TRBV3-2) and TRBJ2-4, with TRBD2 identical over 13 bases. Losses at the gene ends were 4 bases for V and 3 bases for J; bases not matched to a gene: 6. The CDR3 length is 17 residues. Germline loops: CDR1 LGHDT, CDR2 YNNKEL (reference sequence). Here the CDR3 reads CASSLLAGGLGKNIQYF. Written as DNA, the CDR3 is TGTGCCAGCAGCCTACTAGCGGGGGGGCTGGGCAAAAACATTCAGTACTTC.

V gene TRBV19 combines with J gene TRBJ2-3; 8 positions agree with TRBD2. CDR1 is LNHDA and CDR2 is SQIVND in the germline V gene (reference sequence). CDR3 size: 15 residues. V was pared by 4 bases and J by 3 bases, with 6 bases of the junction left unmatched. The CDR3 region is CASSTGGRDTDTQYF. CDR3 bases: TGTGCCAGTAGTACGGGGGGGCGGGATACAGATACGCAGTATTTT.

This clone is a singleton in its sample. V usage is TRBV5-1 and J usage is TRBJ2-6; TRBD2 aligns across 15 bases. Germline-derived CDR1 and CDR2 are SGHRS and YFSETQ. Germline trimming cut 4 bases from V and 1 base from J; bases unmatched to any gene: 6. CDR3 size: 19 residues. The CDR3 region is CASSGLAGGPGSGANVLTF. CDR3 sequence (DNA): TGCGCCAGCAGCGGACTAGCGGGAGGGCCAGGGTCTGGGGCCAACGTCCTGACTTTC.

The rearrangement joins TRBV25-1 to TRBJ2-5, with 7 bases that match TRBD2. After removal of 6 bases from V and 4 bases from J, the junction contained 11 bases not matched to a gene. CDR1 MGHDK and CDR2 SYGVNS come from the germline V gene. The CDR3 runs to 15 residues. CDR3 in amino acids: CASSHGWGGRETQYF. In nucleotides, the CDR3 is TGTGCCAGCAGCCACGGGTGGGGAGGGAGAGAGACCCAGTACTTC.

This clone was counted between two and nine times. V usage is TRBV3-1 (or the pseudogene TRBV3-2) and J usage is TRBJ2-7, with a possible D match to TRBD1 (6 bases). V was clipped by 0 bases and J by 8 bases, with 8 bases between them. CDR3 length equals 12 residues. Germline loops: CDR1 LGHDT, CDR2 YNNKEL (reference sequence). The CDR3 sequence: CASSQEGAKQYF. CDR3 nucleotide sequence: TGTGCCAGCAGCCAAGAGGGGGCGAAGCAGTACTTC.

The rearrangement links TRBV28 to TRBJ2-1; D call uncertain. This CDR3 is 13 amino acids long. The germline V and J ends were trimmed by 2 bases and 10 bases, with 12 bases remaining between them. Looked up from germline, CDR1 is MDHEN and CDR2 is SYDVKM. Here the CDR3 reads CASSLEVRREQFF. CDR3 coding DNA: TGTGCCAGCAGTTTAGAGGTAAGAAGAGAGCAGTTCTTC.

This chain connects TRBV28 to TRBJ1-2, with 9 bases that match TRBD1. CDR3 length: 15 amino acids. The V gene's germline CDR1 is MDHEN and CDR2 SYDVKM. J lost 2 bases, V lost 5 bases, and 6 bases had no gene match. The CDR3 DNA reads TGTGCCAGCAGTCCCCTAGGACAGGGGAACTATGGCTACACCTTC. Its translation: CASSPLGQGNYGYTF.

This rearrangement joins TRBV9 to TRBJ1-3; D is possibly TRBD1 (5 bases). The germline V gene encodes CDR1 SGDLS and CDR2 YYNGEE. The CDR3 is 14 residues long. The germline V and J ends were trimmed by 0 bases and 1 base, with 5 bases remaining between them. The CDR3 loop is CASSVEGSGNTIYF. The CDR3 DNA reads as TGTGCCAGCAGCGTAGAGGGGTCTGGAAACACCATATATTTT.

This chain uses TRBV5-1 with TRBJ2-5; TRBD2 matches 8 bases. Trimming took 3 bases from V and 0 from J; bases not matched to a gene: 4. The CDR3 totals 15 residues. Germline CDR1 SGHRS, CDR2 YFSETQ. The CDR3 DNA follows: TGCGCCAGCAGCTCCGGGACTAGGTACCAAGAGACCCAGTACTTC. Encoded protein: CASSSGTRYQETQYF.

The genes are TRBV5-6 and TRBJ2-2, with 12 bases aligning to TRBD2. Germline V CDR1 and CDR2: SGHDT, YYEEEE. The CDR3 totals 17 residues. J lost 1 base, V lost 1 base, and 2 bases had no gene match. The CDR3 bases are TGTGCCAGCAGCTTGCGACTAGCGGGGGAGAACACCGGGGAGCTGTTTTTT. The encoded protein is CASSLRLAGENTGELFF.

The chain carries TRBV11-3 and TRBJ1-3; D uncertain. CDR3 size: 17 residues. Trimming cost V 3 bases and J 0 bases, with 15 bases left between them. Germline values: CDR1 SGHNT, CDR2 YENEEA. Here the CDR3 DNA reads TGTGCCAGCAGCTTCGACGGGAGACGGAGCTCTGGAAACACCATATATTTT. It specifies CASSFDGRRSSGNTIYF.

The chain uses TRBV11-3 and TRBJ2-3; no reliable D call. Trimming took off 2 bases at V and 6 bases at J, with 6 bases between the two ends. Looked up from germline, CDR1 is SGHNT and CDR2 is YENEEA. The CDR3 totals 12 residues. In nucleotides, the CDR3 is TGTGCCAGCAGCTTACGTGCGGATACGCAGTATTTT. It is translated as CASSLRADTQYF.

The V gene is TRBV5-1, the J gene TRBJ2-1; 7 positions match TRBD2. This CDR3 is built from 14 residues. V was clipped by 4 bases and J by 6 bases; unmatched bases: 7. Germline CDR1 reads SGHRS; CDR2 reads YFSETQ. CDR3 sequence reads: CASSIQAGINEQFF. Written as DNA, the CDR3 is TGCGCCAGCAGCATTCAAGCGGGAATCAATGAGCAGTTCTTC. Combining the CDR3 with reference TRBV5-1 and TRBJ2-1 gives the whole variable domain KAGVTQTPRYLIKTRGQQVTLSCSPISGHRSVSWYQQTPGQGLQFLFEYFSETQRNKGNFPGRFSGRQFSNSRSEMNVSTLELGDSALYLCASSIQAGINEQFFGPGTRLTVL.

The chain links TRBV5-4 to TRBJ2-3; 8 bases line up with TRBD2. V was pared by 5 bases and J by 1 base, with 3 bases of the junction left unmatched. CDR1 is SGHNT and CDR2 is YYREEE in the germline V gene (reference sequence). This CDR3 comprises 14 residues. The CDR3: CASREAGGTDTQYF. DNA for the CDR3: TGTGCCAGCAGGGAAGCGGGAGGCACAGATACGCAGTATTTT.

The count of this clone is one. The chain employs TRBV5-1 and TRBJ2-3; 9 bases align to TRBD2. This CDR3 region has 15 residues. V was clipped by 0 bases and J by 5 bases; unmatched bases: 4. The V gene's germline CDR1 is SGHRS and CDR2 YFSETQ. The DNA for the CDR3 is TGCGCCAGCAGCTTGGATAGCGGGAGTAAAGATACGCAGTATTTT. Protein: CASSLDSGSKDTQYF.

The chain links TRBV2 to TRBJ2-7; a weak D match, TRBD2 (6 bases). The germline V gene encodes CDR1 SNHLY and CDR2 FYNNEI. The CDR3 covers 14 residues. V was pared by 4 bases and J by 2 bases, with 12 bases between. The CDR3 protein is CASSGGGRTYEQYF. Written as DNA, the CDR3 is TGTGCCAGCAGTGGGGGAGGTAGGACCTACGAGCAGTACTTC.

CDR3 sequence: CASSIYGQTPYNEQFF. CDR3 DNA sequence: TGCGCCAGCAGCATTTACGGACAGACTCCCTACAATGAGCAGTTCTTC. This chain connects TRBV5-1 to TRBJ2-1, with D tentatively TRBD1 (6 bases). Germline lookup yields CDR1 SGHRS and CDR2 YFSETQ. Trimming took off 4 bases at V and 2 bases at J, with 16 bases between the two ends. The CDR3 loop spans 16 amino acids.

The genes are TRBV7-3 and TRBJ1-1; 9 nucleotides line up with TRBD1. V gave up 5 bases and J gave up 7 bases; unmatched junction bases: 5. Per the germline V gene, CDR1 is SGHTA and CDR2 is FQGTGA. The CDR3 is 13 residues long. The CDR3 sequence is CASSIGTGNEAFF. In DNA, the CDR3 is TGTGCCAGCAGCATAGGGACAGGGAATGAAGCTTTCTTT.

This clone has a handful of counts. The genes are TRBV4-1 and TRBJ1-6; tentatively, D is TRBD1 (5 bases). Germline V gene data show CDR1 as MGHRA and CDR2 as YSYEKL. CDR3 length: 19 amino acids. V gave up 4 bases and J gave up 0 bases, with 19 bases separating them. CDR3 amino acids: CASSPSGTGISSYNSPLHF. The CDR3 coding sequence is TGCGCCAGCAGCCCCTCCGGGACTGGGATAAGCTCCTATAATTCACCCCTCCACTTT.

This chain links TRBV15 with TRBJ2-7; D perhaps matches TRBD2 (5 bases). With 0 bases removed from V and 4 bases from J, the gap between germline ends came to 13 bases. This CDR3 has 15 residues. Germline V CDR1 and CDR2: LNHNV, YYDKDF (reference sequence). In DNA, the CDR3 is TGTGCCACCAGCAGAGATACCGGGAATACTTACGAGCAGTACTTC. Translation gives CATSRDTGNTYEQYF.

The chain couples TRBV7-2 to TRBJ2-2; the D gene is possibly TRBD2 (5 bases). CDR1 is SGHTA, CDR2 FQGNSA, per germline. V was trimmed by 8 bases and J by 1 base, leaving 11 bases between them. The CDR3 loop spans 14 amino acids. The CDR3 loop is CASPLDLNTGELFF. Here the CDR3 DNA reads TGTGCCAGCCCCTTGGACTTGAACACCGGGGAGCTGTTTTTT.

This clone was seen a handful of times. The J gene is TRBJ1-5, the V gene TRBV3-1 (or the pseudogene TRBV3-2), with 8 bases identical to TRBD1. V gave up 4 bases and J gave up 6 bases; unmatched junction bases: 5. CDR1 is LGHDT and CDR2 is YNNKEL in the germline V gene (reference sequence). The CDR3 extends over 14 amino acids. The CDR3 spells CASSLDRGAQPQHF. The CDR3 nucleotides are TGTGCCAGCAGCCTTGACAGGGGAGCTCAGCCCCAGCATTTT.

This chain uses TRBV19 with TRBJ1-3; the D gene is possibly TRBD1 (6 bases). From germline, CDR1 is LNHDA and CDR2 SQIVND (reference sequence). The V gene lost 9 bases and the J gene lost 3 bases, with 12 bases spanning the gap. The CDR3 is 13 residues long. The CDR3 loop is CASRRQDGNTIYF. The CDR3 DNA follows: TGTGCCAGCCGCCGACAGGATGGAAACACCATATATTTT.

This clone has a single count. This chain joins TRBV7-8 and TRBJ2-1; 9 bases fit TRBD2. The junction had 11 bases not matched to a gene; V was cut back by 5 bases and J by 6 bases. The V gene's germline CDR1 is SGHVS and CDR2 FQNEAQ. The CDR3 length is 16 residues. The CDR3 region has the DNA TGTGCCAGCAGCCCACGCCGGCGGGAGGGGGTCAATGAGCAGTTCTTC. Translated: CASSPRRREGVNEQFF.

In regard to this clone: At the DNA level, this CDR3 is encoded by other sequences in the same sample as well. The V gene is TRBV27, the J gene TRBJ2-1; 10 bases match TRBD1. V dropped 5 bases and J dropped 2; count of bases not matched to a gene: 3. In germline, CDR1 is MNHEY, CDR2 SMNVEV (reference sequence). The CDR3 has 15 residues. The CDR3 nucleotides read TGTGCCAGCAGTCTAGGACAGGGGGCCTACAATGAGCAGTTCTTC. It yields the protein CASSLGQGAYNEQFF.

V usage is TRBV9 and J usage is TRBJ2-1, with 12 positions matching TRBD2. Unmatched junction bases numbered 0, after V lost 3 bases and J lost 2 bases. Germline lookup yields CDR1 SGDLS and CDR2 YYNGEE. CDR3 size: 15 residues. The CDR3: CASSGTSGTYNEQFF. The DNA of the CDR3 is TGTGCCAGCAGCGGGACTAGCGGGACCTACAATGAGCAGTTCTTC.